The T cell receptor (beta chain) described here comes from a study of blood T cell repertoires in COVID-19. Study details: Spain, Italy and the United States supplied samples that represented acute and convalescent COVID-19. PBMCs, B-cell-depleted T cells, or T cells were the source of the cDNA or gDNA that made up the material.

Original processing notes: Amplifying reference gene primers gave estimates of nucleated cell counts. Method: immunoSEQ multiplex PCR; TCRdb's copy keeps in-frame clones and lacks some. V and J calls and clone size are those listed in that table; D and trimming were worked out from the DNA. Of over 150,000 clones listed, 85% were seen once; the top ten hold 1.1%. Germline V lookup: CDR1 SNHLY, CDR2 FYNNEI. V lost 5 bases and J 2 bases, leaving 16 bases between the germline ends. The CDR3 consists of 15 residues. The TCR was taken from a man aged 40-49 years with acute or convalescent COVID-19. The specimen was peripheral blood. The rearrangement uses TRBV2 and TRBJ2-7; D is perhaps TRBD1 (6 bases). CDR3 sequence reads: CASSSTGMGAYEQYF. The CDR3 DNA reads TGTGCCAGCAGTTCAACAGGGATGGGGGCCTACGAGCAGTACTTC.